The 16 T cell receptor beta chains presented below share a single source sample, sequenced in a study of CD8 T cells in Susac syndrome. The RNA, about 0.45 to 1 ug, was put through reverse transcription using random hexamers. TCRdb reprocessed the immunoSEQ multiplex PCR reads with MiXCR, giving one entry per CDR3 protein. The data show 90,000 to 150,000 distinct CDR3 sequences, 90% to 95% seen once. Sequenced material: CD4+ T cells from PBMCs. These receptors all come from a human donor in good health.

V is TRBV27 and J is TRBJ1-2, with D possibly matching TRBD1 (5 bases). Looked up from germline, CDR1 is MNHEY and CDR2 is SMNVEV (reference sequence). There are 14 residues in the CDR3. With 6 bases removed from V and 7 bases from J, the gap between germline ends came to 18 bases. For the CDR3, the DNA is TGTGCCAGCAGACGGCTGAGTTGGAGGGGTGGCTACACCTTC. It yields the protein CASRRLSWRGGYTF.

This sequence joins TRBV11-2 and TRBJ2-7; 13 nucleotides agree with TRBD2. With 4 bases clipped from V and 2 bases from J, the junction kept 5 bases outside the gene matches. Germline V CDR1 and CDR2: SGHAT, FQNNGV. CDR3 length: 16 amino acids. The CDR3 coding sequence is TGTGCCAGCAGCTCCGGGACTAGCGGGAACCCCTACGAGCAGTACTTC. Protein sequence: CASSSGTSGNPYEQYF.

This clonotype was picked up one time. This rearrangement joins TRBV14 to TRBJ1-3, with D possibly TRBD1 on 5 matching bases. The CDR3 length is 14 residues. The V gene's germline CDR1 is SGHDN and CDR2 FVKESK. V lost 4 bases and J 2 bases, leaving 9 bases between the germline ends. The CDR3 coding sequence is TGTGCCAGCAGCCCACACAGGACTGGAAACACCATATATTTT. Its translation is CASSPHRTGNTIYF.

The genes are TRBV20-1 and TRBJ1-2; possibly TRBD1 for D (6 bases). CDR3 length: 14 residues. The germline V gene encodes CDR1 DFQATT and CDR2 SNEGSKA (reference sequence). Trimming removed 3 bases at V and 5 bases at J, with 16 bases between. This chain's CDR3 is CSASSQGQNYGYTF. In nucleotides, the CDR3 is TGCAGTGCTAGTTCCCAGGGGCAGAATTATGGCTACACCTTC.

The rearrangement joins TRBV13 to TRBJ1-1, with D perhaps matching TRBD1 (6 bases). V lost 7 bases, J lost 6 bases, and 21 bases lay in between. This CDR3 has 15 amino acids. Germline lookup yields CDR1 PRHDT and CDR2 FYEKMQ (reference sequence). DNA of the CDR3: TGTGCCAGCATCCGACGGGAAACAGGGTCGGCTGAAGCTTTCTTT. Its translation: CASIRRETGSAEAFF.

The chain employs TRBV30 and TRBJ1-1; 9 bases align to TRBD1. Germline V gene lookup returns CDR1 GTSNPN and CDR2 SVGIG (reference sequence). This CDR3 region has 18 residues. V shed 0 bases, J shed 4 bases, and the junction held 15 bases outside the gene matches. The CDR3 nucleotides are TGTGCCTGGAGTGTAGGTGGAGGACAGGGGCGCATGGGCACTGAAGCTTTCTTT. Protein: CAWSVGGGQGRMGTEAFF.

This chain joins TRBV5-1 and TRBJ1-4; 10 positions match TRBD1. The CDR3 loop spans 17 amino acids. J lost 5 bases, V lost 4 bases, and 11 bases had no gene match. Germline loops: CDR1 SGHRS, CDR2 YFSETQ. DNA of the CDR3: TGCGCCAGCAGCCTTCCCGGGACAGGGGCCGAAAATGAAAAACTGTTTTTT. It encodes CASSLPGTGAENEKLFF. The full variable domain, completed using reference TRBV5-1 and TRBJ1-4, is KAGVTQTPRYLIKTRGQQVTLSCSPISGHRSVSWYQQTPGQGLQFLFEYFSETQRNKGNFPGRFSGRQFSNSRSEMNVSTLELGDSALYLCASSLPGTGAENEKLFFGSGTQLSVL.

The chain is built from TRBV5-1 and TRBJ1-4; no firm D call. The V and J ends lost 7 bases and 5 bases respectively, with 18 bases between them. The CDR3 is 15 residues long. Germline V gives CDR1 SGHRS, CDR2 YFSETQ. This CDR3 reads CASGSTGDPNEKLFF. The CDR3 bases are TGCGCCAGCGGTTCAACCGGGGATCCAAATGAAAAACTGTTTTTT.

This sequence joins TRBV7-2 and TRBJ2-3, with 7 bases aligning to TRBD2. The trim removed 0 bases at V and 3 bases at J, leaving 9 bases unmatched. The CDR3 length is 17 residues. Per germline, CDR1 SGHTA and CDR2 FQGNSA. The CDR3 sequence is CASSLARAGVKTDTQYF. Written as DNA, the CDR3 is TGTGCCAGCAGCTTAGCGCGGGCGGGAGTAAAGACAGATACGCAGTATTTT.

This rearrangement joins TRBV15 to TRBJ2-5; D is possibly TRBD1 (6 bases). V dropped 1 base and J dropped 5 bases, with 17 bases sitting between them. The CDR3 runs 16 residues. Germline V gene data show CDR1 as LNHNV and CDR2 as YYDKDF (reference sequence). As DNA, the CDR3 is TGTGCCACCAGCAGAGGCCCTCTACAGGGATTGGAGACCCAGTACTTC. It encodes CATSRGPLQGLETQYF.

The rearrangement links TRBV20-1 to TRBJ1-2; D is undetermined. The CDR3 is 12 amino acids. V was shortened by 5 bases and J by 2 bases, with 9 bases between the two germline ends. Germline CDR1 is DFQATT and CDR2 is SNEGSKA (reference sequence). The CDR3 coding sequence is TGCAGTGCTCCAGGACCAAACTATGGCTACACCTTC. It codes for CSAPGPNYGYTF.

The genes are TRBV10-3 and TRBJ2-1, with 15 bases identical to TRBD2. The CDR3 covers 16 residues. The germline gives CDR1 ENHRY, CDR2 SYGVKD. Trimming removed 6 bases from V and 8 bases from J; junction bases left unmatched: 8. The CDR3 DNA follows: TGTGCCATCAGGAGGACTAGCGGGAGGGTAGGGGATGAGCAGTTCTTC. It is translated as CAIRRTSGRVGDEQFF.

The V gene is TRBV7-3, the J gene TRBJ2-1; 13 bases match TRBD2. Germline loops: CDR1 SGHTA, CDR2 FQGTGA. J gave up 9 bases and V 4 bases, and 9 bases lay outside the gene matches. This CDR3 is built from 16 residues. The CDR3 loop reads CASSSRTSGSSAEQFF. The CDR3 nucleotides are TGTGCCAGCAGCTCACGGACTAGCGGGAGTTCCGCTGAGCAGTTCTTC.

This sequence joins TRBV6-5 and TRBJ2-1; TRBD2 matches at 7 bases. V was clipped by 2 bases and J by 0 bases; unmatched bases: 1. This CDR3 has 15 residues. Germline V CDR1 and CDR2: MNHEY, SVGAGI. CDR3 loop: CASSYRTSSYNEQFF. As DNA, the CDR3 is TGTGCCAGCAGTTACAGGACTAGCTCCTACAATGAGCAGTTCTTC.

The CDR3 coding sequence is TGTGCCTGGGGCGGGGACACAGATACGCAGTATTTT. This sequence encodes CAWGGDTDTQYF. The chain recombines TRBV30 with TRBJ2-3, with a tentative D call TRBD2 (6 bases). Germline CDR1 is GTSNPN and CDR2 is SVGIG (reference sequence). Trimming stripped 5 bases from V and 2 bases from J, with 8 bases between. This CDR3 is built from 12 residues. The full variable domain, its missing parts supplied by reference TRBV30 and TRBJ2-3, is SQTIHQWPATLVQPVGSPLSLECTVEGTSNPNLYWYRQAAGRGLQLLFYSVGIGQISSEVPQNLSASRPQDRQFILSSKKLLLSDSGFYLCAWGGDTDTQYFGPGTRLTVL.

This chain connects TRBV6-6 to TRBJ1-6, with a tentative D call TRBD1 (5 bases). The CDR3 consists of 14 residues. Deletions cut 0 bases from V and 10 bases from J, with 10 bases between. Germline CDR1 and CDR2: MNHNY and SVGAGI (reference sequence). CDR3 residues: CASSYSFQGSPLHF. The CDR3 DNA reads TGTGCCAGCAGTTACTCGTTCCAGGGCTCACCCCTCCACTTT.